The 19 T cell receptor beta chains below come from one sample, sequenced in a study of blood T cell repertoires in COVID-19. Libraries were prepared by immunoSEQ multiplex PCR; TCRdb keeps only in-frame clonotypes and omits some of them. This sample yields about 210,000 clones, of which 85% are seen a single time; roughly a sixth belongs to the top ten. Input material: PBMCs or T cells enriched from blood (not recorded which). The receptors were sampled from a middle-aged man who had recovered from COVID-19.

J is TRBJ2-7 and V is TRBV2, with D tentatively TRBD1 (5 bases). Germline V lookup: CDR1 SNHLY, CDR2 FYNNEI. The length of the CDR3 is 12 residues. V was shortened by 6 bases and J by 4 bases, with 10 bases between the two germline ends. CDR3 coding DNA: TGTGCCAGCAGGTGGACAAGATACGAGCAGTACTTC. Its protein product is CASRWTRYEQYF. Based on the CDR3 plus reference TRBV2 and TRBJ2-7, the full variable domain is EPEVTQTPSHQVTQMGQEVILRCVPISNHLYFYWYRQILGQKVEFLVSFYNNEISEKSEIFDDQFSVERPDGSNFTLKIRSTKLEDSAMYFCASRWTRYEQYFGPGTRLTVT.

V usage is TRBV6-5 and J usage is TRBJ2-2; 8 bases fit TRBD2. The germline V gene encodes CDR1 MNHEY and CDR2 SVGAGI. Trimming took 7 bases from V and 4 from J; bases not matched to a gene: 8. The CDR3 is made up of 15 amino acids. The CDR3 region is CASKKGAGGTGELFF. In DNA form, the CDR3 reads TGTGCCAGCAAAAAAGGGGCGGGGGGCACCGGGGAGCTGTTTTTT.

This sequence joins TRBV5-4 and TRBJ2-1; 7 nucleotides align to TRBD2. Germline-derived CDR1 and CDR2 are SGHNT and YYREEE (reference sequence). The junction had 9 bases not matched to a gene; V was cut back by 4 bases and J by 2 bases. This CDR3 contains 16 residues. The CDR3 loop reads CASSPQFGGTYNEQFF. CDR3 DNA: TGTGCCAGCAGCCCTCAATTCGGGGGGACCTACAATGAGCAGTTCTTC. Using reference TRBV5-4 and TRBJ2-1 for the parts outside the CDR3, the full variable domain is ETGVTQSPTHLIKTRGQQVTLRCSSQSGHNTVSWYQQALGQGPQFIFQYYREEENGRGNFPPRFSGLQFPNYSSELNVNALELDDSALYLCASSPQFGGTYNEQFFGPGTRLTVL.

This clone was counted once. This chain links TRBV10-3 with TRBJ2-2; TRBD2 agrees at 10 bases. CDR1 and CDR2 (germline): ENHRY, SYGVKD. The V and J ends lost 10 bases and 6 bases, in that order; junction bases with no gene match: 8. This CDR3 contains 14 residues. The chain's CDR3 is CATRAGGRAGELFF. CDR3 sequence (DNA): TGTGCCACTCGAGCGGGAGGGAGGGCCGGGGAGCTGTTTTTT.

The chain carries TRBV9 and TRBJ2-2; a possible D gene is TRBD1 (5 bases). V lost 5 bases and J 5 bases, leaving 7 bases between the germline ends. This CDR3 contains 12 residues. The germline gives CDR1 SGDLS, CDR2 YYNGEE. CDR3 region: CASRAGTGELFF. For the CDR3, the DNA is TGTGCCAGCAGGGCAGGGACCGGGGAGCTGTTTTTT.

This rearrangement joins TRBV2 to TRBJ2-7; TRBD1 agrees at 8 bases. Germline V gene lookup returns CDR1 SNHLY and CDR2 FYNNEI. Losses at the gene ends were 0 bases for V and 4 bases for J; bases not matched to a gene: 2. CDR3 length: 14 amino acids. CDR3 in amino acids: CASSEARGRYEQYF. The DNA of the CDR3 is TGTGCCAGCAGTGAAGCCAGGGGGCGATACGAGCAGTACTTC.

This chain's CDR3 is CASSLQTGIGEKLFF. The CDR3 coding sequence is TGTGCCAGCAGCTTACAGACAGGGATTGGTGAAAAACTGTTTTTT. V and J are TRBV7-6 and TRBJ1-4; 7 bases align to TRBD1. The CDR3 is made up of 15 amino acids. Looked up from germline, CDR1 is SGHVS and CDR2 is FNYEAQ. V shed 2 bases, J shed 7 bases, and the junction held 7 bases outside the gene matches.

Here the CDR3 DNA reads TGTGCTAGTGGACAAGGACAGAACCAGTACTTC. Its translation: CASGQGQNQYF. This chain connects TRBV12-5 to TRBJ2-7, with a possible D match to TRBD1 (6 bases). Germline assignment: CDR1 LGHNT and CDR2 FRNRAP. V lost 6 bases to trimming and J lost 10 bases, with 13 bases between them. The CDR3 loop spans 11 amino acids.

J is TRBJ2-3 and V is TRBV6-5; 9 nucleotides align to TRBD2. CDR3 length: 15 amino acids. Germline lookup yields CDR1 MNHEY and CDR2 SVGAGI. V shed 3 bases and J 2 bases; nucleotides not matched to a gene: 3. The CDR3 spells CASSYSGSFTDTQYF. The CDR3 DNA follows: TGTGCCAGCAGTTATAGCGGGAGTTTCACAGATACGCAGTATTTT.

The rearrangement links TRBV6-5 to TRBJ1-5, with D unclear. The V and J ends lost 0 bases and 3 bases respectively, with 6 bases between them. The CDR3 loop spans 14 amino acids. The V gene's germline CDR1 is MNHEY and CDR2 SVGAGI. CDR3 protein: CASSYSVNNQPQHF. CDR3 DNA sequence: TGTGCCAGCAGTTACTCTGTTAACAATCAGCCCCAGCATTTT.

The chain links TRBV7-9 to TRBJ1-6, with D hard to call. V was clipped by 5 bases and J by 8 bases, with 13 bases between them. Looked up from germline, CDR1 is SEHNR and CDR2 is FQNEAQ (reference sequence). This CDR3 is built from 14 residues. This CDR3 reads CASSPTRSDSPLHF. For the CDR3, the DNA is TGTGCCAGCAGCCCGACTCGGTCGGATTCACCCCTCCACTTT.

This rearrangement joins TRBV7-2 to TRBJ2-5, with TRBD1 matching 11 bases. CDR3 length equals 16 residues. Per the germline V gene, CDR1 is SGHTA and CDR2 is FQGNSA. V shed 1 base and J 5 bases; nucleotides not matched to a gene: 6. This CDR3 reads CASSLVGQGAMETQYF. CDR3 nucleotide sequence: TGTGCCAGCAGCTTAGTAGGACAGGGGGCTATGGAGACCCAGTACTTC.

This rearrangement joins TRBV7-9 to TRBJ2-7; D unresolved. The V end lost 5 bases, the J end lost 3 bases, and 5 bases lay between the germline ends. This CDR3 contains 11 residues. Germline V gene lookup returns CDR1 SEHNR and CDR2 FQNEAQ (reference sequence). The CDR3 region is CASSPNYEQYF. DNA for the CDR3: TGTGCCAGCAGCCCAAACTACGAGCAGTACTTC. Complete variable domain (other parts from reference TRBV7-9 and TRBJ2-7): DTGVSQNPRHKITKRGQNVTFRCDPISEHNRLYWYRQTLGQGPEFLTYFQNEAQLEKSRLLSDRFSAERPKGSFSTLEIQRTEQGDSAMYLCASSPNYEQYFGPGTRLTVT.

The chain is built from TRBV3-1 (or the pseudogene TRBV3-2) and TRBJ2-3; D unclear. The CDR3 contains 15 residues. Germline CDR1 is LGHDT and CDR2 is YNNKEL (reference sequence). V lost 1 base and J 6 bases, leaving 14 bases between the germline ends. CDR3 sequence reads: CASSQVAVGVDTQYF. Here the CDR3 DNA reads TGTGCCAGCAGCCAAGTGGCAGTCGGAGTCGATACGCAGTATTTT.

This clone has more than one count but fewer than ten. The CDR3 bases are TGCGCCAGCAGTGTTCAGGAGAACACTGAAGCTTTCTTT. Translated, it gives CASSVQENTEAFF. This chain uses TRBV10-1 with TRBJ1-1, with D unresolved. Looked up from germline, CDR1 is WNHNN and CDR2 is SYGVQD (reference sequence). This CDR3 region has 13 residues. The V end was cut by 4 bases, the J end by 1 base, with 7 bases between.

The table lists this clone with a few counts. The V gene is TRBV10-1, the J gene TRBJ2-2, with a weak D call TRBD1 (5 bases). The CDR3 covers 13 residues. CDR1 and CDR2 (germline): WNHNN, SYGVQD (reference sequence). V was cut by 3 bases and J by 7 bases, with 9 bases left in between. The CDR3 DNA sequence: TGCGCCAGCAGTGACAGGGTGATCGGGGAGCTGTTTTTT. It codes for CASSDRVIGELFF.

This sequence joins TRBV3-1 (or the pseudogene TRBV3-2) and TRBJ2-7, with TRBD2 matching over 10 bases. Germline V gene sequence: CDR1 LGHDT, CDR2 YNNKEL (reference sequence). V was clipped by 0 bases and J by 7 bases; unmatched bases: 12. The CDR3 has 17 amino acids. The CDR3 bases are TGTGCCAGCAGCCAAGAGCGGAGCGGGAGGGCCATAAGGGAGCAGTACTTC. Its protein is CASSQERSGRAIREQYF.

The V gene is TRBV3-1 (or the pseudogene TRBV3-2), the J gene TRBJ1-3; D gene uncertain. The CDR3 totals 16 residues. Deletions cut 5 bases from V and 4 bases from J, with 18 bases between. Germline values: CDR1 LGHDT, CDR2 YNNKEL (reference sequence). The CDR3 sequence: CASSYAPGAAGNTIYF. The CDR3 bases are TGTGCCAGCAGCTACGCCCCTGGAGCTGCGGGAAACACCATATATTTT.

CDR3 sequence: CASRPGGQGGAKLFF. The DNA of the CDR3 is TGTGCCAGCAGGCCAGGGGGGCAGGGGGGAGCAAAACTGTTTTTT. The gene calls are TRBV3-1 (or the pseudogene TRBV3-2) and TRBJ1-4, with 7 nucleotides matching TRBD1. Unmatched junction bases numbered 14, after V lost 6 bases and J lost 10 bases. The CDR3 loop spans 15 amino acids. CDR1 is LGHDT and CDR2 is YNNKEL in the germline V gene (reference sequence).